Each of the 12 T cell receptor beta chains below was sequenced from the same sample in a study of blood T cell repertoires in COVID-19. The data were produced by immunoSEQ multiplex PCR, yet TCRdb's version contains in-frame clones alone and is incomplete. Seen here are roughly 330,000 clones, around 86% observed once, and the top ten hold about 1.7%. Sequencing input: peripheral blood. Receptors were obtained from a woman in her fifties or sixties with acute or convalescent COVID-19.

A note on this clone: The junction and the germline gene differ at one end; a read error may be behind it. In nucleotides, the CDR3 is TGTGCCAGCAGCTTCTTCTCCGACAATGAGCAGTTCTTC. Protein product: CASSFFSDNEQFF. The V gene is TRBV7-2, the J gene TRBJ2-1; D is unresolved. Germline lookup yields CDR1 SGHTA and CDR2 FQGNSA. The CDR3 runs 13 residues.

This chain connects TRBV15 to TRBJ2-7; 7 positions agree with TRBD1. The germline V gene has CDR1 LNHNV and CDR2 YYDKDF (reference sequence). The CDR3 covers 15 residues. V gave up 2 bases and J gave up 0 bases; unmatched junction bases: 4. CDR3 amino acids: CATSRTGDSSYEQYF. In DNA, the CDR3 is TGTGCCACCAGCAGAACCGGGGACAGCTCCTACGAGCAGTACTTC.

The chain couples TRBV27 to TRBJ2-7; the D is unclear. With 7 bases removed from V and 0 bases from J, the gap between germline ends came to 13 bases. There are 14 residues in the CDR3. Germline lookup yields CDR1 MNHEY and CDR2 SMNVEV (reference sequence). CDR3 loop: CASTSRFSSYEQYF. The CDR3 bases are TGTGCCAGCACTTCCCGCTTTAGCTCCTACGAGCAGTACTTC.

In DNA form, the CDR3 reads TGTGCCAGCAGCTTAGGATCGGTCCTAGTGAGGAGCACAGATACGCAGTATTTT. This codes for CASSLGSVLVRSTDTQYF. V is TRBV7-8 and J is TRBJ2-3; no definite D call. Per the germline V gene, CDR1 is SGHVS and CDR2 is FQNEAQ. CDR3 length equals 18 residues. V lost 1 base and J 0 bases, leaving 17 bases between the germline ends.

The chain combines TRBV28 with TRBJ1-2; TRBD1 matches at 12 bases. Germline-derived CDR1 and CDR2 are MDHEN and SYDVKM. V was pared by 7 bases and J by 2 bases, with 8 bases of the junction left unmatched. This CDR3 contains 16 residues. The CDR3 is CASKNGGTGGNYGYTF. DNA of the CDR3: TGTGCCAGCAAAAACGGGGGGACAGGGGGCAACTATGGCTACACCTTC.

The J gene is TRBJ1-1, the V gene TRBV21-1; TRBD1 is taken as the D call from the table, unchecked against the DNA. TRBV21-1 is a recognized pseudogene. The CDR3 contains 15 residues. The CDR3: CASSKEGGPNTEAFF. CDR3 bases: TGTGCCAGCAGCAAAGAAGGGGGCCCGAACACTGAAGCTTTCTTT.

This chain links TRBV6-2 or TRBV6-3 with TRBJ2-2; perhaps TRBD2 as D (5 bases). The length of the CDR3 is 13 residues. V was cut by 3 bases and J by 6 bases, with 8 bases left in between. Germline V gene lookup returns CDR1 MNHEY and CDR2 SVGEGT. CDR3 loop: CASSYWEPGELFF. In DNA form, the CDR3 reads TGTGCCAGCAGTTATTGGGAGCCCGGGGAGCTGTTTTTT.

This chain connects TRBV27 to TRBJ2-1; D uncertain. Germline V gene lookup returns CDR1 MNHEY and CDR2 SMNVEV (reference sequence). The CDR3 covers 14 residues. Trimming shortened V by 8 bases and J by 1 base, and 12 bases separated the two germline ends. The CDR3 DNA reads TGTGCCAGCCGGCTGACGGGTTCCTACAATGAGCAGTTCTTC. Protein product: CASRLTGSYNEQFF.

CDR3 amino acids: CASSEVSLGVDPQHF. The CDR3 nucleotides are TGTGCCAGCAGTGAAGTTTCTTTAGGGGTAGATCCCCAGCATTTT. The gene calls are TRBV6-1 and TRBJ1-5; D is perhaps TRBD1 (5 bases). There are 15 residues in the CDR3. V was trimmed by 1 base and J by 10 bases, leaving 17 bases between them. Looked up from germline, CDR1 is MNHNS and CDR2 is SASEGT.

The table lists this clone with a few counts. The rearrangement joins TRBV5-1 to TRBJ2-1; 7 bases align to TRBD2. J gave up 4 bases and V 0 bases, and 4 bases lay outside the gene matches. Looked up from germline, CDR1 is SGHRS and CDR2 is YFSETQ. The CDR3 covers 15 residues. CDR3 in amino acids: CASSLGWREYNEQFF. The CDR3 DNA reads TGCGCCAGCAGCTTGGGATGGCGGGAGTACAATGAGCAGTTCTTC.

This sequence joins TRBV5-1 and TRBJ1-4, with D perhaps matching TRBD1 (6 bases). This CDR3 is 14 amino acids long. Trimming cost V 5 bases and J 7 bases, with 15 bases left between them. The germline gives CDR1 SGHRS, CDR2 YFSETQ. The CDR3 sequence: CASRIQGQGEKLFF. Written as DNA, the CDR3 is TGCGCCAGCAGGATACAGGGCCAAGGTGAAAAACTGTTTTTT. Looking up the rest from reference TRBV5-1 and TRBJ1-4 gives the full variable domain: KAGVTQTPRYLIKTRGQQVTLSCSPISGHRSVSWYQQTPGQGLQFLFEYFSETQRNKGNFPGRFSGRQFSNSRSEMNVSTLELGDSALYLCASRIQGQGEKLFFGSGTQLSVL.

This clone appeared once. The chain employs TRBV7-9 and TRBJ2-1, with 9 bases identical to TRBD2. This CDR3 has 16 amino acids. The V and J ends lost 5 bases and 4 bases, in that order; junction bases with no gene match: 9. Per the germline V gene, CDR1 is SEHNR and CDR2 is FQNEAQ (reference sequence). This CDR3 is CASSPEGGRAYNEQFF. DNA for the CDR3: TGTGCCAGCAGCCCAGAGGGCGGGAGGGCTTACAATGAGCAGTTCTTC.